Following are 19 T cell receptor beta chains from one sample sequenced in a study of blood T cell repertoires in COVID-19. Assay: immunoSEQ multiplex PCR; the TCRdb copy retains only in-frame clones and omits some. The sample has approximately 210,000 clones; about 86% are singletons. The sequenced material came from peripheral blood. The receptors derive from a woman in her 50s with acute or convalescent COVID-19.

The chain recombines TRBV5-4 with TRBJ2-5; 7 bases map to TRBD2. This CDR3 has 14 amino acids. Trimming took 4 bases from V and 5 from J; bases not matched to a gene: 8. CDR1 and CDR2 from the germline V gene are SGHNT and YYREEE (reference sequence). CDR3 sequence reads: CASSAREDGETQYF. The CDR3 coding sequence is TGTGCCAGCAGCGCCCGGGAGGATGGGGAGACCCAGTACTTC.

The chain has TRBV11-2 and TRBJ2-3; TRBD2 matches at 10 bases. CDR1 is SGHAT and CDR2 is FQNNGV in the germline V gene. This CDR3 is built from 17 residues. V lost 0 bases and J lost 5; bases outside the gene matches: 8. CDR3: CASSLDPASGRLDTQYF. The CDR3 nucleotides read TGTGCCAGCAGCTTAGATCCGGCTAGCGGGAGATTAGATACGCAGTATTTT.

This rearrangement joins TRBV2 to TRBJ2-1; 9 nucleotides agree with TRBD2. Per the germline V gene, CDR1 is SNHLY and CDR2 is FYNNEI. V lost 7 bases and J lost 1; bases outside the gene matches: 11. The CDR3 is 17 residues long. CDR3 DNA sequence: TGTGCCAGCAAACCGGGGACTAGCAGTAGGTCCTACAATGAGCAGTTCTTC. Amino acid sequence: CASKPGTSSRSYNEQFF.

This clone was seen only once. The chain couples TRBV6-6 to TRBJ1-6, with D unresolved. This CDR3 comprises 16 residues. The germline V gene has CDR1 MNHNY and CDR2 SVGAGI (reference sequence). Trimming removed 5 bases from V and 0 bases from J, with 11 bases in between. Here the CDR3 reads CASSADSSSYNSPLHF. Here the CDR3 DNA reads TGTGCCAGCAGTGCCGACTCGAGCTCCTATAATTCACCCCTCCACTTT.

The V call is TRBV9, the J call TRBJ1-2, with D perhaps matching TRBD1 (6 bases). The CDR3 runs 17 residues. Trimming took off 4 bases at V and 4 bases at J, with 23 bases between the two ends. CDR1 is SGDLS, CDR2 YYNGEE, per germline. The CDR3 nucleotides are TGTGCCAGCAGCCCTCTGGGGATGGGGGCCACGTCCTATGGCTACACCTTC. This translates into CASSPLGMGATSYGYTF.

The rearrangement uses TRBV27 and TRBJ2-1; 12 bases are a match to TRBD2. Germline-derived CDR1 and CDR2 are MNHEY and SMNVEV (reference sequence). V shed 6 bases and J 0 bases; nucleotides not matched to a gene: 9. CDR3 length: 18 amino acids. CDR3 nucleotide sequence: TGTGCCAGCAGGACCCCATCGACTAGCGGGAGCTCCTACAATGAGCAGTTCTTC. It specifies CASRTPSTSGSSYNEQFF.

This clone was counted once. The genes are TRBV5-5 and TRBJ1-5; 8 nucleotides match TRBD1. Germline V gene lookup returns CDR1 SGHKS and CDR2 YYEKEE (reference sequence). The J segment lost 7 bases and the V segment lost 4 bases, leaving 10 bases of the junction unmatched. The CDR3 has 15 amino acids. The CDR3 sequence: CASSPTDRAGQPQHF. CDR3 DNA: TGTGCCAGCAGCCCAACGGACAGGGCAGGACAGCCCCAGCATTTT.

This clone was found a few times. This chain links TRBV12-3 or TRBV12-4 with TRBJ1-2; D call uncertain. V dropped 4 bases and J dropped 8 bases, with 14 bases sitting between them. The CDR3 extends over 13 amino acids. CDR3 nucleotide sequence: TGTGCCAGCAGTTCACGACAAAGTGAGGGCTACACCTTC. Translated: CASSSRQSEGYTF.

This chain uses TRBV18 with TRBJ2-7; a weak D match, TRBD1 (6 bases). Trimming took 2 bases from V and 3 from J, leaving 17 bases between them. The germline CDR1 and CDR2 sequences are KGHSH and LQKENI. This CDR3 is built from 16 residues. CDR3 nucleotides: TGTGCCAGCTCACCAAGGGGGTCTGCGGTCAACTACGAGCAGTACTTC. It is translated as CASSPRGSAVNYEQYF.

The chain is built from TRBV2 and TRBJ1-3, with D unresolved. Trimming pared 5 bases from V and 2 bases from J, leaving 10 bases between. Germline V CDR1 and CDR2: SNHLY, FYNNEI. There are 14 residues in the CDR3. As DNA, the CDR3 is TGTGCCAGCAGTTTGACCGGGACTGGAAACACCATATATTTT. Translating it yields CASSLTGTGNTIYF.

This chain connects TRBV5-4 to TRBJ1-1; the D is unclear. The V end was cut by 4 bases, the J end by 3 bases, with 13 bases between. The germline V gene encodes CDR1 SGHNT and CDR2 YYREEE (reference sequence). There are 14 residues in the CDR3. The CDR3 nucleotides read TGTGCCAGCAGCGGCGGCGGGCGCGACACTGAAGCTTTCTTT. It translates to CASSGGGRDTEAFF.

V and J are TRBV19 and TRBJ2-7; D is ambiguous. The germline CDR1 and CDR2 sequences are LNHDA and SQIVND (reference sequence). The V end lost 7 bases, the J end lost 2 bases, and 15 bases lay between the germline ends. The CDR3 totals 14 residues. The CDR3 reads CASMAPNNAYEQYF. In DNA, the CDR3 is TGTGCCAGTATGGCACCCAATAACGCCTACGAGCAGTACTTC.

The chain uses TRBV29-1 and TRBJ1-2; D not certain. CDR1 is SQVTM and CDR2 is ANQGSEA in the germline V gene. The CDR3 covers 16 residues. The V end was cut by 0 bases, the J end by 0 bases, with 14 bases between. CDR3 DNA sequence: TGCAGCGTTGAAGATCGCATGGGAGGAGCTAACTATGGCTACACCTTC. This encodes CSVEDRMGGANYGYTF.

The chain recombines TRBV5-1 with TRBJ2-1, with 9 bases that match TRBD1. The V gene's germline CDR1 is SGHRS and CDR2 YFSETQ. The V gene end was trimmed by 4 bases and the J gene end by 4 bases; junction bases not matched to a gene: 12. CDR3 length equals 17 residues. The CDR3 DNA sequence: TGCGCCAGCAGCCGGGAGACAGGGGGTCGAATGTACAATGAGCAGTTCTTC. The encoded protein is CASSRETGGRMYNEQFF. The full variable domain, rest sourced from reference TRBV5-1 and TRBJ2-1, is KAGVTQTPRYLIKTRGQQVTLSCSPISGHRSVSWYQQTPGQGLQFLFEYFSETQRNKGNFPGRFSGRQFSNSRSEMNVSTLELGDSALYLCASSRETGGRMYNEQFFGPGTRLTVL.

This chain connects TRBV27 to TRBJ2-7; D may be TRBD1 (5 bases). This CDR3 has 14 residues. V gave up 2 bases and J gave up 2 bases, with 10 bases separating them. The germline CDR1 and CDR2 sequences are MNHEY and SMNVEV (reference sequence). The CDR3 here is CASSLGQGTYEQYF. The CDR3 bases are TGTGCCAGCAGTTTAGGGCAGGGTACCTACGAGCAGTACTTC.

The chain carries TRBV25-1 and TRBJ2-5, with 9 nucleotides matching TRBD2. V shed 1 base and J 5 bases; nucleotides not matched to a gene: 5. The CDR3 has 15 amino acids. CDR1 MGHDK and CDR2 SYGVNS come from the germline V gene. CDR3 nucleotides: TGTGCCAGCAGTGAATGGCGGGAGGGCCGGGAGACCCAGTACTTC. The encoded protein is CASSEWREGRETQYF.

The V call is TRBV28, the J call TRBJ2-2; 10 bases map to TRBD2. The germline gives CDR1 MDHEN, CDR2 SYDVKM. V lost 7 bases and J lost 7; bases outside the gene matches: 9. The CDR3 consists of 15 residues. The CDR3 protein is CASKLAGAMIGELFF. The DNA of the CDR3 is TGTGCCAGCAAGCTAGCGGGAGCGATGATCGGGGAGCTGTTTTTT. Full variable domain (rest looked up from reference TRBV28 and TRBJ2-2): DVKVTQSSRYLVKRTGEKVFLECVQDMDHENMFWYRQDPGLGLRLIYFSYDVKMKEKGDIPEGYSVSREKKERFSLILESASTNQTSMYLCASKLAGAMIGELFFGEGSRLTVL.

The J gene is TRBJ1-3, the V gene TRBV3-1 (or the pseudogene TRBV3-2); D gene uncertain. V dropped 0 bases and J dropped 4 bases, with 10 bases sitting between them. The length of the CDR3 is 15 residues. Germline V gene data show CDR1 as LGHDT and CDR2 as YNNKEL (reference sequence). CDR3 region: CASSQDGIKGNTIYF. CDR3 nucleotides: TGTGCCAGCAGCCAAGACGGGATCAAGGGAAACACCATATATTTT.

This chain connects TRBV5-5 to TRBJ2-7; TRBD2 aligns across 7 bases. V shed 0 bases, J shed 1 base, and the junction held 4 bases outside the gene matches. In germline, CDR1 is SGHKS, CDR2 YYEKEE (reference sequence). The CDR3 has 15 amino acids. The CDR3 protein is CASSLEGGRSYEQYF. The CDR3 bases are TGTGCCAGCAGCTTGGAGGGAGGGCGATCCTACGAGCAGTACTTC. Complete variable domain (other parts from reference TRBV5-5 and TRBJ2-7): DAGVTQSPTHLIKTRGQQVTLRCSPISGHKSVSWYQQVLGQGPQFIFQYYEKEERGRGNFPDRFSARQFPNYSSELNVNALLLGDSALYLCASSLEGGRSYEQYFGPGTRLTVT.